Sequencing of this T cell receptor beta chain was carried out in a study of T cells in Graves' hyperthyroidism and ophthalmopathy. RNA transcripts were the template for amplifying TCR beta CDR3 regions. An initial round of RT-PCR targeting the TCR CDR3 relied on the HTBI primer set. A single record per CDR3 protein comes from TCRdb applying MiXCR to the multiplex PCR reads. The sample has a few hundred thousand distinct CDR3 sequences; about 13% are singletons. Fresh 10 ml peripheral blood yielded PBMCs. CDR1 and CDR2 (germline): MGHRA, YSYEKL. Trimming cost V 1 base and J 5 bases, with 12 bases left between them. The CDR3 runs 14 residues.

The chain has TRBV4-1 and TRBJ2-7; a possible D gene is TRBD2 (6 bases). The clonotype comes from a man aged 25 to 45 with Graves' hyperthyroidism that later progressed to Graves' ophthalmopathy. Sequenced input: blood. The CDR3 nucleotides are TGCGCCAGCAGCCAAGGCGCGGGGACGGACGAGCAGTACTTC. Translating it yields CASSQGAGTDEQYF.